Presented here are 20 T cell receptor beta chains from one specimen sequenced in a study of a mutant IDH1 vaccine in newly diagnosed glioma. The assay was immunoSEQ multiplex PCR, and TCRdb's table has in-frame clones only and misses some. The sample consists of about 62,000 clones, around 83% of them appearing once. These receptors are not linked to any known antigen. Time point specified: week 47, end of study. Each dose of the vaccine consisted of 300 ug of mutant IDH1 20-mer peptide, with topical imiquimod. Sequenced here: PBMCs, sampled from a glioma patient whose treatment included an IDH1 peptide vaccine. All receptors derive from a man aged 25 to 40 with glioma.

The gene calls are TRBV7-9 and TRBJ2-7; 7 nucleotides match TRBD1. Germline V gene lookup returns CDR1 SEHNR and CDR2 FQNEAQ (reference sequence). CDR3 length: 17 amino acids. Unmatched junction bases numbered 12, after V lost 2 bases and J lost 2 bases. CDR3 DNA sequence: TGTGCCAGCAGCTTATCGATGTACCCGGGACAGACCTACGAGCAGTACTTC. Translated: CASSLSMYPGQTYEQYF.

This clone has just a few counts. The chain couples TRBV5-1 to TRBJ1-1, with D unclear. Trimming removed 1 base from V and 7 bases from J, with 14 bases in between. Germline CDR1 reads SGHRS; CDR2 reads YFSETQ. This CDR3 region has 14 residues. CDR3 sequence reads: CASSLSIPRNEAFF. The CDR3 DNA is TGCGCCAGCAGCTTGTCTATTCCACGAAATGAAGCTTTCTTT.

The DNA of the CDR3 is TGTGCCAGCAGTTACTCGACAGGGAGCGATACGCAGTATTTT. It specifies CASSYSTGSDTQYF. The chain joins TRBV6-5 to TRBJ2-3, with 7 bases lining up with TRBD1. Germline V CDR1 and CDR2: MNHEY, SVGAGI. Trimming cost V 0 bases and J 6 bases; bases outside gene matches: 3. This CDR3 region has 14 residues.

The chain recombines TRBV7-8 with TRBJ1-1; a weak D match, TRBD1 (6 bases). The CDR3 has 14 residues. Trimming removed 5 bases from V and 4 bases from J, with 14 bases in between. Per germline, CDR1 SGHVS and CDR2 FQNEAQ. The CDR3 DNA reads as TGTGCCAGCAGCGTAAGGGGGGGGACCACTGAAGCTTTCTTT. This sequence encodes CASSVRGGTTEAFF.

The V call is TRBV19, the J call TRBJ2-1, with 13 positions matching TRBD2. This CDR3 is 17 amino acids long. Germline CDR1 and CDR2: LNHDA and SQIVND (reference sequence). Unmatched junction bases numbered 6, after V lost 7 bases and J lost 0 bases. Here the CDR3 DNA reads TGTGCCAGTACCGGGACTAGCGGGACCTTCTCCTACAATGAGCAGTTCTTC. Residues: CASTGTSGTFSYNEQFF.

V and J are TRBV18 and TRBJ2-5, with D maybe TRBD2 (6 bases). V gave up 6 bases and J gave up 5 bases, with 19 bases separating them. CDR1 is KGHSH and CDR2 is LQKENI in the germline V gene. The CDR3 totals 15 residues. In nucleotides, the CDR3 is TGTGCCAGCTCGTACCGGGCCCACGGAGGGGAGACCCAGTACTTC. This sequence encodes CASSYRAHGGETQYF.

The chain employs TRBV5-4 and TRBJ2-2, with 9 bases identical to TRBD1. This CDR3 is built from 16 residues. The trim removed 5 bases at V and 1 base at J, leaving 6 bases unmatched. CDR1 is SGHNT, CDR2 YYREEE, per germline (reference sequence). CDR3 coding DNA: TGTGCCAGCAGAGAGGACAGGGGAGGGAACACCGGGGAGCTGTTTTTT. Its translation is CASREDRGGNTGELFF.

V usage is TRBV4-1 and J usage is TRBJ2-2; D is perhaps TRBD2 (7 bases). Germline V gives CDR1 MGHRA, CDR2 YSYEKL. The CDR3 totals 19 residues. Trimming removed 4 bases from V and 2 bases from J, with 23 bases in between. In DNA, the CDR3 is TGCGCCAGCAGCCCACCCTTAAGTGGGGGGGCCACCAACACCGGGGAGCTGTTTTTT. Encoded protein: CASSPPLSGGATNTGELFF.

This clone was counted a few times. The genes are TRBV4-2 and TRBJ1-5; D is perhaps TRBD1 (5 bases). V was trimmed by 1 base and J by 6 bases, leaving 16 bases between them. Germline CDR1 is LGHNA and CDR2 is YNFKEQ. This CDR3 spans 16 amino acids. CDR3 protein: CASSQGNPRVGQPQHF. CDR3 sequence (DNA): TGTGCCAGCAGCCAAGGTAACCCCAGGGTGGGTCAGCCCCAGCATTTT.

The chain is built from TRBV27 and TRBJ1-2; 7 nucleotides line up with TRBD1. J gave up 5 bases and V 4 bases, and 10 bases lay outside the gene matches. Germline assignment: CDR1 MNHEY and CDR2 SMNVEV (reference sequence). The CDR3 is made up of 15 amino acids. CDR3 amino acids: CASSSLGQGEYGYTF. As DNA, the CDR3 is TGTGCCAGCAGTTCCCTCGGGCAGGGGGAGTATGGCTACACCTTC.

The V and J genes are TRBV9 and TRBJ2-7; 7 bases fit TRBD1. CDR1 is SGDLS, CDR2 YYNGEE, per germline. This CDR3 spans 13 amino acids. V shed 4 bases and J 9 bases; nucleotides not matched to a gene: 10. The CDR3 loop reads CASSTGDKTGQYF. The CDR3, as DNA: TGTGCCAGCAGCACAGGGGACAAAACTGGGCAGTACTTC.

The chain combines TRBV5-1 with TRBJ1-3, with D possibly being TRBD1 (6 bases). V shed 4 bases and J shed 0 bases, with 14 bases lying between them. The CDR3 is 16 amino acids. CDR1 is SGHRS, CDR2 YFSETQ, per germline. DNA for the CDR3: TGCGCCAGCAGCGTAGACAGGTGGGACTCTGGAAACACCATATATTTT. Its protein product is CASSVDRWDSGNTIYF. The variable domain in full, with the rest retrieved from reference TRBV5-1 and TRBJ1-3, is KAGVTQTPRYLIKTRGQQVTLSCSPISGHRSVSWYQQTPGQGLQFLFEYFSETQRNKGNFPGRFSGRQFSNSRSEMNVSTLELGDSALYLCASSVDRWDSGNTIYFGEGSWLTVV.

This chain joins TRBV19 and TRBJ2-7; 7 bases match TRBD1. The CDR3 length is 13 residues. Per the germline V gene, CDR1 is LNHDA and CDR2 is SQIVND (reference sequence). Trimming at V came to 4 bases and at J to 5 bases, leaving 5 bases not matched to a gene. The DNA for the CDR3 is TGTGCCAGTAGTACGACAGGGTACAACGAGCAGTACTTC. Protein sequence: CASSTTGYNEQYF. The whole variable domain, filled in from reference TRBV19 and TRBJ2-7, reads DGGITQSPKYLFRKEGQNVTLSCEQNLNHDAMYWYRQDPGQGLRLIYYSQIVNDFQKGDIAEGYSVSREKKESFPLTVTSAQKNPTAFYLCASSTTGYNEQYFGPGTRLTVT.

The chain uses TRBV28 and TRBJ1-6; perhaps TRBD1 as D (5 bases). CDR1 MDHEN and CDR2 SYDVKM come from the germline V gene. This CDR3 comprises 12 residues. Trimming cost V 7 bases and J 13 bases, with 14 bases left between them. CDR3 in amino acids: CASTMLGVPLHF. The CDR3 region has the DNA TGTGCCAGCACTATGCTGGGGGTCCCCCTCCACTTT.

The CDR3 sequence: CASSPDRGSNYGYTF. DNA for the CDR3: TGTGCCAGCAGCCCTGACAGGGGATCTAACTATGGCTACACCTTC. The chain has TRBV5-4 and TRBJ1-2; 8 bases map to TRBD1. Germline-derived CDR1 and CDR2 are SGHNT and YYREEE (reference sequence). With 4 bases clipped from V and 0 bases from J, the junction kept 5 bases outside the gene matches. The CDR3 has 15 residues.

The rearrangement joins TRBV5-1 to TRBJ2-1; tentatively, D is TRBD2 (6 bases). The CDR3 consists of 14 residues. Germline CDR1 SGHRS, CDR2 YFSETQ. Trimming removed 4 bases at V and 4 bases at J, with 12 bases between. The CDR3 loop reads CASSRSREYNEQFF. For the CDR3, the DNA is TGCGCCAGCAGCCGATCTCGGGAGTACAATGAGCAGTTCTTC.

This chain links TRBV11-2 with TRBJ1-4; D gene unclear. Trimming took 3 bases from V and 7 from J, leaving 15 bases between them. The CDR3 is 15 residues long. Per germline, CDR1 SGHAT and CDR2 FQNNGV. Here the CDR3 DNA reads TGTGCCAGCAGCTTGACGGCTCCCGGCAGTGAAAAACTGTTTTTT. Translation gives CASSLTAPGSEKLFF.

The chain uses TRBV5-8 and TRBJ2-4; either TRBD1 or TRBD2 may fit D (6 bases each). V dropped 4 bases and J dropped 0 bases, with 11 bases sitting between them. Germline loops: CDR1 SGHTS, CDR2 YDEGEE. There are 15 residues in the CDR3. The CDR3 DNA is TGTGCCAGCAGCCGGGGGCTATTAGCCAAAAACATTCAGTACTTC. Amino acid sequence: CASSRGLLAKNIQYF.

The J gene is TRBJ1-1, the V gene TRBV19, with a weak D call TRBD1 (5 bases). CDR3 size: 14 residues. Trimming left V 5 bases short and J 3 bases short, with 13 bases between. The germline V gene has CDR1 LNHDA and CDR2 SQIVND (reference sequence). The CDR3 DNA reads TGTGCCAGTAGTTCAAGAGGGGTGTACACTGAAGCTTTCTTT. Translation gives CASSSRGVYTEAFF.

J is TRBJ1-4 and V is TRBV18, with 10 bases identical to TRBD1. In germline, CDR1 is KGHSH, CDR2 LQKENI. Trimming took 2 bases from V and 7 from J; bases not matched to a gene: 7. This CDR3 contains 16 residues. CDR3 loop: CASSPARQGASEKLFF. CDR3 coding DNA: TGTGCCAGCTCACCAGCCAGACAGGGGGCGAGTGAAAAACTGTTTTTT.